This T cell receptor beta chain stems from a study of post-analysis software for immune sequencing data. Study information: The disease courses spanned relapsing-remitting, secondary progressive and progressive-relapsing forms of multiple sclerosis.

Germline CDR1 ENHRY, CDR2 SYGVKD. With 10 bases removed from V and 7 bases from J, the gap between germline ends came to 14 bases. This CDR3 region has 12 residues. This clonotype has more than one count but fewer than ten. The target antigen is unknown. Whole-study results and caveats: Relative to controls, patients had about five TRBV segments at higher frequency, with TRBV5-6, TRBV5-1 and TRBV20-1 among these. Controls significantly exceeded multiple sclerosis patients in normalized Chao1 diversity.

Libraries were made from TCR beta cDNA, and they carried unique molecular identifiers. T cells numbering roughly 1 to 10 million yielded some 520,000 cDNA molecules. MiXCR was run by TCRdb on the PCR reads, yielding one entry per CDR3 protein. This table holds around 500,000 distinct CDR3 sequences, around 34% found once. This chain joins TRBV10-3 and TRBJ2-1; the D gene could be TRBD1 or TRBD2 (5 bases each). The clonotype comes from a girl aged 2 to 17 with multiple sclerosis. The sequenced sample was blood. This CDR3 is CATLRGDNEQFF. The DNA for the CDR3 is TGTGCCACCCTGCGAGGGGATAATGAGCAGTTCTTC.